The 23 T cell receptor beta chains reported below all come from one sample, sequenced in a study of neoadjuvant anti-PD-1 for oral cavity cancer. Sequencing used immunoSEQ multiplex PCR; TCRdb keeps in-frame clones, though not all of them. The sample has about 72,000 clones; around four fifths are singletons. Source: PBMCs, taken before nivolumab (anti-PD-1) treatment. All receptors come from a person between 40 and 85 years old with oral cavity squamous cell carcinoma.

This chain joins TRBV9 and TRBJ1-1; weak D call: TRBD1 (5 bases). Germline-derived CDR1 and CDR2 are SGDLS and YYNGEE. CDR3 length equals 13 residues. Deletions cut 9 bases from V and 3 bases from J, with 15 bases between. The DNA for the CDR3 is TGTGCCACCAGAGGGGTTGGGGACACTGAAGCTTTCTTT. It yields the protein CATRGVGDTEAFF.

V usage is TRBV7-9 and J usage is TRBJ2-5; the D gene is possibly TRBD2 (6 bases). From germline, CDR1 is SEHNR and CDR2 FQNEAQ (reference sequence). CDR3 length equals 15 residues. Trimming shortened V by 4 bases and J by 4 bases, and 16 bases separated the two germline ends. DNA of the CDR3: TGTGCCAGCAGCTCCTCGGCGGCCGGGAGAGAGACCCAGTACTTC. Encoded protein: CASSSSAAGRETQYF.

The V gene is TRBV14, the J gene TRBJ1-2; D is ambiguous. V lost 3 bases, J lost 0 bases, and 11 bases lay in between. There are 15 residues in the CDR3. The germline V gene has CDR1 SGHDN and CDR2 FVKESK. Here the CDR3 DNA reads TGTGCCAGCAGCCAGGGAGACTCTGCTAACTATGGCTACACCTTC. Translated: CASSQGDSANYGYTF.

V gene TRBV7-9 combines with J gene TRBJ1-5; D is possibly TRBD1 (6 bases). Germline-derived CDR1 and CDR2 are SEHNR and FQNEAQ (reference sequence). This CDR3 has 13 amino acids. Trimming stripped 0 bases from V and 10 bases from J, with 10 bases between. The CDR3 reads CASSLAGGDPQHF. The DNA for the CDR3 is TGTGCCAGCAGCTTAGCAGGGGGAGATCCCCAGCATTTT.

The chain is built from TRBV15 and TRBJ2-7; TRBD1 matches 12 bases. J lost 4 bases, V lost 1 base, and 2 bases had no gene match. The CDR3 is 15 residues long. CDR1 and CDR2 from the germline V gene are LNHNV and YYDKDF (reference sequence). For the CDR3, the DNA is TGTGCCACCAGCAGAGGGGGACAGGGGGCGTACGAGCAGTACTTC. Amino acid sequence: CATSRGGQGAYEQYF. The variable domain in full, with the rest retrieved from reference TRBV15 and TRBJ2-7, is DAMVIQNPRYQVTQFGKPVTLSCSQTLNHNVMYWYQQKSSQAPKLLFHYYDKDFNNEADTPDNFQSRRPNTSFCFLDIRSPGLGDTAMYLCATSRGGQGAYEQYFGPGTRLTVT.

V usage is TRBV10-2 and J usage is TRBJ1-4; D might be TRBD1 (5 bases). The germline V gene has CDR1 WSHSY and CDR2 SAAADI. V was pared by 9 bases and J by 7 bases, with 9 bases between. CDR3 length: 11 amino acids. The CDR3 DNA reads as TGCGCCAGTGGGGCCTCTGAAAAACTGTTTTTT. Translating gives CASGASEKLFF.

The rearrangement joins TRBV11-2 to TRBJ2-5; D is undetermined. Germline V lookup: CDR1 SGHAT, CDR2 FQNNGV. The CDR3 covers 13 residues. V was shortened by 4 bases and J by 4 bases, with 10 bases between the two germline ends. The CDR3 reads CASSSSIVETQYF. The CDR3 DNA reads as TGTGCCAGCAGCTCTTCTATTGTAGAGACCCAGTACTTC.

The V gene is TRBV11-1, the J gene TRBJ1-1; 7 bases match TRBD1. Germline CDR1 is SGHAT and CDR2 is FQDESV (reference sequence). The CDR3 contains 13 residues. Trimming took 5 bases from V and 7 from J; bases not matched to a gene: 7. The CDR3 DNA reads as TGTGCCAGCAGCCTCACAGGGGAGGGTGAAGCTTTCTTT. This sequence encodes CASSLTGEGEAFF.

The J gene is TRBJ1-4, the V gene TRBV2, with a tentative D call TRBD1 (5 bases). CDR3 length: 15 amino acids. Looked up from germline, CDR1 is SNHLY and CDR2 is FYNNEI. The ends were cut back, 7 bases at V and 5 bases at J, with 17 bases in the middle. The CDR3 nucleotides read TGTGCCAGCACCTTGGGGCAGGCGCTAAATGAAAAACTGTTTTTT. Translation gives CASTLGQALNEKLFF.

The table lists this clone with a count of one. The J gene is TRBJ1-1, the V gene TRBV5-5; D remains unclear. CDR1 is SGHKS and CDR2 is YYEKEE in the germline V gene (reference sequence). Trimming pared 0 bases from V and 1 base from J, leaving 13 bases between. The CDR3 loop spans 16 amino acids. CDR3 sequence: CASSLGARRRNTEAFF. The CDR3 DNA reads as TGTGCCAGCAGCTTGGGAGCCCGAAGGAGGAACACTGAAGCTTTCTTT.

V gene TRBV5-1 combines with J gene TRBJ2-7, with 11 bases that match TRBD2. The CDR3 spans 15 residues. Looked up from germline, CDR1 is SGHRS and CDR2 is YFSETQ. V was clipped by 4 bases and J by 6 bases; unmatched bases: 9. DNA for the CDR3: TGCGCCAGCAGCGCAGAACTAGCGGGAGCCTCCGAGCAGTACTTC. Amino acid sequence: CASSAELAGASEQYF.

This sequence joins TRBV18 and TRBJ2-1; 7 nucleotides match TRBD1. Unmatched junction bases numbered 5, after V lost 5 bases and J lost 10 bases. Germline V gene lookup returns CDR1 KGHSH and CDR2 LQKENI. The CDR3 covers 12 residues. CDR3 nucleotides: TGTGCCAGCTCATACAGGGGCGGAGAGCAGTTCTTC. This translates into CASSYRGGEQFF.

J is TRBJ2-3 and V is TRBV4-1, with 9 bases fitting TRBD1. CDR3 length: 16 residues. The V segment lost 1 base and the J segment 3 bases; nucleotides outside the gene matches: 5. CDR1 and CDR2 from the germline V gene are MGHRA and YSYEKL. The CDR3 coding sequence is TGCGCCAGCAGCCAAGGACAGGGGGTCGAGACAGATACGCAGTATTTT. This codes for CASSQGQGVETDTQYF.

This chain links TRBV6-5 with TRBJ2-7, with D possibly TRBD1 on 6 matching bases. Germline values: CDR1 MNHEY, CDR2 SVGAGI. V gave up 3 bases and J gave up 6 bases, with 15 bases separating them. This CDR3 has 14 amino acids. The CDR3 nucleotides are TGTGCCAGCAGTTATGGCCAGGGGAGCGGCGAGCAGTACTTC. Its protein product is CASSYGQGSGEQYF.

Only a few counts were recorded for this clone. The chain links TRBV5-1 to TRBJ2-1, with no clear D. The CDR3 is 15 residues long. In germline, CDR1 is SGHRS, CDR2 YFSETQ. V lost 0 bases to trimming and J lost 0 bases, with 7 bases between them. The chain's CDR3 is CASSLADGSYNEQFF. CDR3 bases: TGCGCCAGCAGCTTGGCCGACGGCTCCTACAATGAGCAGTTCTTC.

This CDR3 reads CSVARGGEKLFF. The CDR3, as DNA: TGCAGCGTTGCCAGGGGGGGGGAAAAACTGTTTTTT. The chain links TRBV29-1 to TRBJ1-4; 7 bases align to TRBD1. The J segment lost 8 bases and the V segment lost 4 bases, leaving 4 bases of the junction unmatched. CDR3 length: 12 amino acids. Germline V gene data show CDR1 as SQVTM and CDR2 as ANQGSEA. Full variable domain (rest looked up from reference TRBV29-1 and TRBJ1-4): SAVISQKPSRDICQRGTSLTIQCQVDSQVTMMFWYRQQPGQSLTLIATANQGSEATYESGFVIDKFPISRPNLTFSTLTVSNMSPEDSSIYLCSVARGGEKLFFGSGTQLSVL.

The chain carries TRBV4-1 and TRBJ1-5; the match to TRBD1 covers 7 bases. Trimming cost V 2 bases and J 1 base; bases outside gene matches: 5. The germline V gene encodes CDR1 MGHRA and CDR2 YSYEKL. This CDR3 contains 16 residues. CDR3 DNA sequence: TGCGCCAGCAGCCAACGACAGGGAGGCAGCAATCAGCCCCAGCATTTT. This sequence encodes CASSQRQGGSNQPQHF.

V gene TRBV5-3 combines with J gene TRBJ2-5; TRBD1 matches 8 bases. TRBV5-3 is an ORF, with its function uncertain. The CDR3 loop spans 13 amino acids. The junction had 1 base not matched to a gene; V was cut back by 2 bases and J by 4 bases. CDR3 sequence (DNA): TGTGCCAGAAGCTTCACAGGGGGAGAGACCCAGTACTTC. This gives the protein CARSFTGGETQYF.

This chain connects TRBV11-2 to TRBJ1-4; 8 bases match TRBD1. CDR1 and CDR2 from the germline V gene are SGHAT and FQNNGV. CDR3 size: 13 residues. The V segment lost 0 bases and the J segment 15 bases; nucleotides outside the gene matches: 6. The CDR3 DNA follows: TGTGCCAGCAGCTTAGAGTGGACAGGGTTGTTGTTTTTT. Translating it yields CASSLEWTGLLFF.

This chain connects TRBV11-2 to TRBJ1-4; D is uncertain. V was pared by 6 bases and J by 8 bases, with 16 bases between. Germline assignment: CDR1 SGHAT and CDR2 FQNNGV. The CDR3 spans 14 residues. CDR3 sequence (DNA): TGTGCCAGCAGGTCAAATGGGTTCAGGGAAAAACTGTTTTTT. Translated, it gives CASRSNGFREKLFF.

V usage is TRBV9 and J usage is TRBJ2-1; D is ambiguous. The germline gives CDR1 SGDLS, CDR2 YYNGEE. V was cut by 0 bases and J by 10 bases, with 11 bases left in between. CDR3 length: 13 residues. The CDR3 region has the DNA TGTGCCAGCAGCGTAGTTCTGGCTGGGGAGCAGTTCTTC. Translation gives CASSVVLAGEQFF.

The CDR3 loop reads CASSHGQGTKQPQHF. The CDR3 DNA is TGTGCCAGCAGCCACGGACAGGGGACCAAGCAGCCCCAGCATTTT. The V call is TRBV7-2, the J call TRBJ1-5; 9 bases match TRBD1. Germline V lookup: CDR1 SGHTA, CDR2 FQGNSA. The ends lost 5 bases at V and 7 bases at J; junction bases unmatched: 9. The CDR3 extends over 15 amino acids.

This chain links TRBV6-1 with TRBJ2-2; D is undetermined. Germline V CDR1 and CDR2: MNHNS, SASEGT. The CDR3 spans 13 residues. V dropped 3 bases and J dropped 6 bases, with 8 bases sitting between them. This CDR3 is CASSETRSGELFF. In DNA form, the CDR3 reads TGTGCCAGCAGTGAGACACGGTCCGGGGAGCTGTTTTTT.